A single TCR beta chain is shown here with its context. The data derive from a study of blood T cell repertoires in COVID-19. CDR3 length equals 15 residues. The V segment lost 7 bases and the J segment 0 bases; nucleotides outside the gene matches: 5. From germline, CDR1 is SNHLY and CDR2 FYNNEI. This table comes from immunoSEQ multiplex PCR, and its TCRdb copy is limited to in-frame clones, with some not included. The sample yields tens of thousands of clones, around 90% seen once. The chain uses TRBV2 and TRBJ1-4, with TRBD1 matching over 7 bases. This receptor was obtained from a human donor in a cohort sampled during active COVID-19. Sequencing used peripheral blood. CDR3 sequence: CASNLDRTTNEKLFF. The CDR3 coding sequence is TGTGCCAGCAATTTGGACAGGACAACTAATGAAAAACTGTTTTTT. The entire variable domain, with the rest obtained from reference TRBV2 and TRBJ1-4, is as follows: EPEVTQTPSHQVTQMGQEVILRCVPISNHLYFYWYRQILGQKVEFLVSFYNNEISEKSEIFDDQFSVERPDGSNFTLKIRSTKLEDSAMYFCASNLDRTTNEKLFFGSGTQLSVL.